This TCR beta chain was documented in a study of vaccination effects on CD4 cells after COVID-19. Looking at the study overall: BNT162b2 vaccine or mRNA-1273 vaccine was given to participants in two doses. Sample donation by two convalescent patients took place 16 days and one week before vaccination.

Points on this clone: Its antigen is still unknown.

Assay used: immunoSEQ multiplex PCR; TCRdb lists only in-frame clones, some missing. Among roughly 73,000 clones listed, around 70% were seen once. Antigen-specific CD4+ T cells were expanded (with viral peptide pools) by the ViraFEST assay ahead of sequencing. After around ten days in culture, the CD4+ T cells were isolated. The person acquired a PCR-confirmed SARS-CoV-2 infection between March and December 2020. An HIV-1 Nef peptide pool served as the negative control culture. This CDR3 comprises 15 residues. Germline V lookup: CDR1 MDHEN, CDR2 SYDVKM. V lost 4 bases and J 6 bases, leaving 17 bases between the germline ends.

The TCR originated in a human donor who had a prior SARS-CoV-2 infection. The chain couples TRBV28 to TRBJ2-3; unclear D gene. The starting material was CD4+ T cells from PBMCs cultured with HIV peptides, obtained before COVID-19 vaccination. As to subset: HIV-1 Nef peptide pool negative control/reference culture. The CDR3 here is CASSSAPGSVDTQYF. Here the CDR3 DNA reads TGTGCCAGCAGTTCCGCCCCGGGCTCCGTGGATACGCAGTATTTT.